Listed below are T cell receptor beta chains from one sample, sequenced in a study of blood T cell repertoires in COVID-19. Sequencing was performed with immunoSEQ multiplex PCR; in TCRdb, only in-frame clones are kept and a portion is missing. In the table there are approximately 390,000 clones, almost 90% of which are singletons. Input material: peripheral blood. These receptors originate from a man aged 18 to 35 with active or convalescent COVID-19. The CDR3 runs from the conserved cysteine through the conserved F or W. The order of the fields is J gene, D gene, clone size, CDR3 length, V gene, CDR3 DNA, CDR3 protein. D genes are given only for firm matches. Where a row states a size, it is once, few, many or the class of an expanded clone; other rows omit it.

J gene: TRBJ2-7
D gene: .
clone size: .
CDR3 length: 13
V gene: TRBV9
CDR3 DNA: TGTGCCAGCAGCGTAGGCACTGCCTACGAGCAGTACTTC
CDR3 protein: CASSVGTAYEQYF

J gene: TRBJ2-5
D gene: TRBD1
clone size: .
CDR3 length: 13
V gene: TRBV19
CDR3 DNA: TGTGCCACCGAACAGGGGGCGGGAGAGACCCAGTACTTC
CDR3 protein: CATEQGAGETQYF

J gene: TRBJ2-3
D gene: TRBD2
clone size: .
CDR3 length: 13
V gene: TRBV7-2
CDR3 DNA: TGTGCCAGCACCGGGGGGGCTACAGATACGCAGTATTTT
CDR3 protein: CASTGGATDTQYF

J gene: TRBJ1-3
D gene: .
clone size: .
CDR3 length: 16
V gene: TRBV4-2
CDR3 DNA: TGTGCCAGCAGCCAAGAGTCCACAAAGTCTGGAAACACCATATATTTT
CDR3 protein: CASSQESTKSGNTIYF

J gene: TRBJ2-1
D gene: TRBD2
clone size: .
CDR3 length: 11
V gene: TRBV19
CDR3 DNA: TGTGCCAGTAGTCAAGGGACTAGCTGGTTCTTC
CDR3 protein: CASSQGTSWFF

J gene: TRBJ1-1
D gene: .
clone size: .
CDR3 length: 13
V gene: TRBV14
CDR3 DNA: TGTGCCAGCAGCGACAGTCTAAGTACGGAAGCTTTCTTT
CDR3 protein: CASSDSLSTEAFF

J gene: TRBJ2-5
D gene: TRBD2
clone size: few
CDR3 length: 17
V gene: TRBV7-6
CDR3 DNA: TGTGCCAGCAGCTCCCCGGGACTAGCGGGGGCCCAAGAGACCCAGTACTTC
CDR3 protein: CASSSPGLAGAQETQYF

J gene: TRBJ1-4
D gene: TRBD1
clone size: .
CDR3 length: 15
V gene: TRBV27
CDR3 DNA: TGTGCCAGCAGACGAGAACAGGGGGGGTTTGAAAAACTGTTTTTT
CDR3 protein: CASRREQGGFEKLFF

J gene: TRBJ2-3
D gene: .
clone size: once
CDR3 length: 13
V gene: TRBV11-3
CDR3 DNA: TGTGCCAGCAGGGACAGATGGAAAGATACGCAGTATTTT
CDR3 protein: CASRDRWKDTQYF

J gene: TRBJ1-5
D gene: .
clone size: .
CDR3 length: 15
V gene: TRBV2
CDR3 DNA: TGTGCCAGCAGTGGTAGGGGCGCGAGCAATCAGCCCCAGCATTTT
CDR3 protein: CASSGRGASNQPQHF

J gene: TRBJ1-1
D gene: .
clone size: .
CDR3 length: 12
V gene: TRBV15
CDR3 DNA: TGTGCCACCAGCAGAGATTTTCTGGAAGCTTTCTTT
CDR3 protein: CATSRDFLEAFF

J gene: TRBJ1-2
D gene: .
clone size: .
CDR3 length: 16
V gene: TRBV3-1/TRBV3-2
CDR3 DNA: TGTGCCAGCAGCCAAGGATCCAGGTCAAGGGGCTATGGCTACACCTTC
CDR3 protein: CASSQGSRSRGYGYTF

J gene: TRBJ2-1
D gene: .
clone size: .
CDR3 length: 16
V gene: TRBV19
CDR3 DNA: TGTGCCAGTAGTATAGGTGGAGGGAGCTACTACAATGAGCAGTTCTTC
CDR3 protein: CASSIGGGSYYNEQFF

J gene: TRBJ2-7
D gene: TRBD1
clone size: .
CDR3 length: 14
V gene: TRBV6-5
CDR3 DNA: TGTGCCAGCAGCCACCGACAGGGCGCCTACGAGCAGTACTTC
CDR3 protein: CASSHRQGAYEQYF

J gene: TRBJ1-1
D gene: .
clone size: .
CDR3 length: 15
V gene: TRBV13
CDR3 DNA: TGTGCCAGCAGCGGAACAGGGCTTAGTACGGTGATGGCTTTCTTT
CDR3 protein: CASSGTGLSTVMAFF

J gene: TRBJ1-1
D gene: .
clone size: .
CDR3 length: 16
V gene: TRBV4-1
CDR3 DNA: TGCGCCAGCAGCCAAGATCTCTTCGGGGGGGGGACTGAAGCTTTCTTT
CDR3 protein: CASSQDLFGGGTEAFF

J gene: TRBJ1-6
D gene: .
clone size: .
CDR3 length: 15
V gene: TRBV3-1/TRBV3-2
CDR3 DNA: TGTGCCAGCAGCCTATTGCGGGGAGAAAATTCACCCCTCCACTTT
CDR3 protein: CASSLLRGENSPLHF

J gene: TRBJ2-7
D gene: .
clone size: .
CDR3 length: 15
V gene: TRBV7-2
CDR3 DNA: TGTGCCAGCAGCTTACGTCTAGATAGGATCCACGAGCAGTACTTC
CDR3 protein: CASSLRLDRIHEQYF

J gene: TRBJ2-1
D gene: .
clone size: once
CDR3 length: 20
V gene: TRBV12-5
CDR3 DNA: TGTGCTAGTGGTTCTCCCGGGACTCCCCCCTGGCGGGATAGCAGGAATGAGCAGTTCTTC
CDR3 protein: CASGSPGTPPWRDSRNEQFF

J gene: TRBJ1-5
D gene: .
clone size: .
CDR3 length: 15
V gene: TRBV7-2
CDR3 DNA: TGTGCCAGCAGCTTAAGCAACAGGGATAATCAGCCCCAGCATTTT
CDR3 protein: CASSLSNRDNQPQHF

J gene: TRBJ1-5
D gene: .
clone size: few
CDR3 length: 14
V gene: TRBV27
CDR3 DNA: TGTGCCAGCAGTTTCTGGGGCGGCAATCAGCCCCAGCATTTT
CDR3 protein: CASSFWGGNQPQHF

J gene: TRBJ2-1
D gene: .
clone size: .
CDR3 length: 12
V gene: TRBV30
CDR3 DNA: TGTGCCTGGAGTGAGCGACTCGCGGAGCAGTTCTTC
CDR3 protein: CAWSERLAEQFF